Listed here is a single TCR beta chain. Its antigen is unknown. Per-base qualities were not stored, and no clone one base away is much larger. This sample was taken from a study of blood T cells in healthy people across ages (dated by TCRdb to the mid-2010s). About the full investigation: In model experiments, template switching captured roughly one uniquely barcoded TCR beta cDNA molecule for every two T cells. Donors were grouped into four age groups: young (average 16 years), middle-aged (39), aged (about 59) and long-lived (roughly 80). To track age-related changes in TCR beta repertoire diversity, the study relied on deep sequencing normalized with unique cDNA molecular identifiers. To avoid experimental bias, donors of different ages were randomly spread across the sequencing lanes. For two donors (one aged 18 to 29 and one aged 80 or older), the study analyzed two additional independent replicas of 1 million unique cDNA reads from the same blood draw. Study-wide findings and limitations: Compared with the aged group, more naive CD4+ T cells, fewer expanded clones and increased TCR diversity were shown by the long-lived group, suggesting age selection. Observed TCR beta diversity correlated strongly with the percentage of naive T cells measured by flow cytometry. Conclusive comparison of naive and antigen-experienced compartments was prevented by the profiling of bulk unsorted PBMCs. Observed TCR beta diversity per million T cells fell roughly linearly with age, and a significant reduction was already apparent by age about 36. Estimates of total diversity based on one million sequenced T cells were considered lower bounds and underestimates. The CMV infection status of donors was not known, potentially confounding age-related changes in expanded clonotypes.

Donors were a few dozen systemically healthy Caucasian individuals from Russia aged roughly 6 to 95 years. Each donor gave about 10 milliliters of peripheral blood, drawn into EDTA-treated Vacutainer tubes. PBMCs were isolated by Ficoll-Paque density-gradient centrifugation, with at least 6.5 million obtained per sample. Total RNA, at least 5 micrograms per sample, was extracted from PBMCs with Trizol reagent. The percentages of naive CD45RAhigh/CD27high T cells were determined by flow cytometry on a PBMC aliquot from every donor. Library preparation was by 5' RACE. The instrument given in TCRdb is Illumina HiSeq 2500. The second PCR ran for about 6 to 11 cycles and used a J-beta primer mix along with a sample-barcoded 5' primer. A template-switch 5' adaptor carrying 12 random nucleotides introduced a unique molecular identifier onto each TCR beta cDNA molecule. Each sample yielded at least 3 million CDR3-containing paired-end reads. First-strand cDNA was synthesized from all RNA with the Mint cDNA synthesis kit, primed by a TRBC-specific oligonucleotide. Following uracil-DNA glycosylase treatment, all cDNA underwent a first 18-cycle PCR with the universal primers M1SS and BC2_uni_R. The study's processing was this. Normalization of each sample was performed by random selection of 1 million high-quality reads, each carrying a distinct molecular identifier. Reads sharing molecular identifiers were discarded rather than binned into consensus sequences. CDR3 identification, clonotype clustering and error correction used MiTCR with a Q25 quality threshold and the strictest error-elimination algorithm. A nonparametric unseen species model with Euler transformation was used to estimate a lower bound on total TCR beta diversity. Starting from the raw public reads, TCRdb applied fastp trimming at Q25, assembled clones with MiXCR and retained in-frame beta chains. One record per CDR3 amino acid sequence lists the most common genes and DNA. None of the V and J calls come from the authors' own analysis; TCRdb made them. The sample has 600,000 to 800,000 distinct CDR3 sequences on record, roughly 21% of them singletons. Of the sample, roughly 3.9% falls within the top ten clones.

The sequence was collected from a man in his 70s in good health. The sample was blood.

The CDR3 protein: CSAITGTAKNSPLHF. The bases are TGCAGTGCTATTACCGGGACAGCTAAAAATTCACCCCTCCACTTT. This chain is built from TRBV20-1 and TRBJ1-6, with TRBD1 identical over 7 junction bases. Trimming takes 4 bases off V and 7 bases off J; junction bases not matched to a gene: 10. Its CDR3 holds 15 amino acids, cysteine through phenylalanine. CDR3 DNA is the only sequence kept; it has 45 bases, read in frame from the first base. The CDR1 and CDR2 encoded by the germline V gene (reference sequence) are DFQATT and SNEGSKA.